The rows below give T cell receptor beta chains drawn from one sample of a study of T cells in Graves' hyperthyroidism and ophthalmopathy. TCRdb reprocessed the multiplex PCR reads via MiXCR and lists one record per CDR3 protein. This sample carries under 350,000 distinct CDR3 sequences, roughly 18% of them seen once, and the ten largest clones take roughly 49%. Sequenced material: blood. These receptors came from a woman aged 45 to 65 with Graves' hyperthyroidism. CDR3s include the opening cysteine and the closing phenylalanine or tryptophan. Each record gives: D gene, V gene, clone size, J gene, CDR3 protein, CDR3 DNA. D genes are given only for firm matches. Size is stated for part of the rows, as once, few or many counts, or as a class when the clone is expanded.

d_call: -
v_call: TRBV2
clone_size: -
j_call: TRBJ2-4
cdr3_aa: CASRGGGRNIQYF
cdr3_nt: TGTGCCAGCAGGGGTGGGGGAAGAAACATTCAGTACTTC

d_call: -
v_call: TRBV18
clone_size: many
j_call: TRBJ1-2
cdr3_aa: CASSPGQDYGYTF
cdr3_nt: TGTGCCAGCTCACCAGGGCAGGACTATGGCTACACCTTC

d_call: -
v_call: TRBV19
clone_size: -
j_call: TRBJ1-2
cdr3_aa: CASSSPDLYGYTF
cdr3_nt: TGTGCCAGTAGTTCTCCAGACCTCTATGGCTACACCTTC

d_call: -
v_call: TRBV12-3/TRBV12-4
clone_size: many
j_call: TRBJ1-1
cdr3_aa: CASSHALAGTFTEAFF
cdr3_nt: TGTGCCAGCAGTCATGCTTTGGCAGGGACATTTACTGAAGCTTTCTTT

d_call: -
v_call: TRBV6-1
clone_size: -
j_call: TRBJ2-1
cdr3_aa: CASSEWSAVDEQFF
cdr3_nt: TGTGCCAGCAGTGAGTGGAGCGCGGTCGATGAGCAGTTCTTC

d_call: TRBD2
v_call: TRBV5-4
clone_size: -
j_call: TRBJ2-7
cdr3_aa: CASSPGGAGGPYEQYF
cdr3_nt: TGTGCCAGCAGCCCCGGTGGAGCGGGAGGTCCCTACGAGCAGTACTTC

d_call: TRBD1
v_call: TRBV2
clone_size: -
j_call: TRBJ1-1
cdr3_aa: CASKNTGGGTEAFF
cdr3_nt: TGTGCCAGCAAGAACACAGGGGGAGGCACTGAAGCTTTCTTT

d_call: -
v_call: TRBV19
clone_size: -
j_call: TRBJ2-5
cdr3_aa: CASSIGTEQETQYF
cdr3_nt: TGTGCCAGTAGTATAGGGACAGAGCAAGAGACCCAGTACTTC

d_call: -
v_call: TRBV28
clone_size: many
j_call: TRBJ2-7
cdr3_aa: CASSSPQGTLEEQYF
cdr3_nt: TGTGCCAGCAGTTCGCCTCAGGGTACCCTCGAGGAGCAGTACTTC

d_call: TRBD1
v_call: TRBV3-1
clone_size: many
j_call: TRBJ1-5
cdr3_aa: CASSQSNRDRVQPQHF
cdr3_nt: TGTGCCAGCAGCCAGTCGAACCGGGACAGGGTTCAGCCCCAGCATTTT

d_call: -
v_call: TRBV4-1
clone_size: -
j_call: TRBJ1-3
cdr3_aa: CASSQDWQVDPRNTIYF
cdr3_nt: TGCGCCAGCAGCCAAGATTGGCAGGTAGATCCGAGAAACACCATATATTTT

d_call: -
v_call: TRBV18
clone_size: few
j_call: TRBJ1-6
cdr3_aa: CASSPNLNSPLHF
cdr3_nt: TGTGCCAGCTCGCCGAACTTAAATTCACCCCTCCACTTT

d_call: TRBD1
v_call: TRBV20-1
clone_size: many
j_call: TRBJ1-1
cdr3_aa: CSAPQGAFGLNTEAFF
cdr3_nt: TGCAGTGCCCCACAGGGGGCTTTTGGTCTGAACACTGAAGCTTTCTTT

d_call: -
v_call: TRBV2
clone_size: -
j_call: TRBJ2-7
cdr3_aa: CASGPGLPTYEQYF
cdr3_nt: TGTGCCAGCGGGCCCGGACTCCCTACCTACGAGCAGTACTTC

d_call: TRBD1
v_call: TRBV11-2
clone_size: -
j_call: TRBJ1-1
cdr3_aa: CASSSRTGDTEAFF
cdr3_nt: TGTGCCAGCAGCTCTAGGACAGGAGACACTGAAGCTTTCTTT

d_call: TRBD2
v_call: TRBV20-1
clone_size: -
j_call: TRBJ2-1
cdr3_aa: CSAGTSGRAKNEQFF
cdr3_nt: TGCAGTGCGGGGACTAGCGGGAGGGCTAAGAATGAGCAGTTCTTC

d_call: -
v_call: TRBV5-1
clone_size: -
j_call: TRBJ2-7
cdr3_aa: CASSLNPTYEQYF
cdr3_nt: TGCGCCAGCAGCTTGAACCCGACCTACGAGCAGTACTTC

d_call: -
v_call: TRBV3-1
clone_size: -
j_call: TRBJ2-1
cdr3_aa: CASSRGTSYNEQFF
cdr3_nt: TGTGCCAGCAGCCGCGGGACTTCCTACAATGAGCAGTTCTTC

d_call: TRBD1
v_call: TRBV5-5
clone_size: few
j_call: TRBJ2-7
cdr3_aa: CASSLGQGWNEQYF
cdr3_nt: TGTGCCAGCAGCTTGGGACAGGGTTGGAACGAGCAGTACTTC

d_call: -
v_call: TRBV3-1
clone_size: -
j_call: TRBJ1-5
cdr3_aa: CASSPLYGGQPQHF
cdr3_nt: TGTGCCAGCAGCCCCCTTTATGGCGGACAGCCCCAGCATTTT

d_call: -
v_call: TRBV27
clone_size: few
j_call: TRBJ2-2
cdr3_aa: CASSLRRDTGELFF
cdr3_nt: TGTGCCAGCAGTTTAAGACGTGACACCGGGGAGCTGTTTTTT

d_call: -
v_call: TRBV5-1
clone_size: many
j_call: TRBJ2-3
cdr3_aa: CASSLSRSTDTQYF
cdr3_nt: TGCGCCAGCAGCTTGAGTAGAAGCACAGATACGCAGTATTTT

d_call: -
v_call: TRBV7-9
clone_size: -
j_call: TRBJ2-6
cdr3_aa: CASSSGAASGANVLTF
cdr3_nt: TGTGCCAGCAGCTCCGGGGCCGCCTCTGGGGCCAACGTCCTGACTTTC

d_call: -
v_call: TRBV4-1
clone_size: -
j_call: TRBJ1-1
cdr3_aa: CASSQAGSLNTEAFF
cdr3_nt: TGCGCCAGCAGCCAAGCGGGGAGTTTGAACACTGAAGCTTTCTTT

d_call: -
v_call: TRBV3-1
clone_size: many
j_call: TRBJ2-1
cdr3_aa: CASSQVGVYNEQFF
cdr3_nt: TGTGCCAGCAGCCAAGTGGGAGTTTACAATGAGCAGTTCTTC

d_call: -
v_call: TRBV20-1
clone_size: -
j_call: TRBJ2-1
cdr3_aa: CSASSGSYNEQFF
cdr3_nt: TGCAGTGCTAGCTCAGGGTCCTACAATGAGCAGTTCTTC

d_call: TRBD2
v_call: TRBV20-1
clone_size: -
j_call: TRBJ2-3
cdr3_aa: CSARESLAGGTDTQYF
cdr3_nt: TGCAGTGCTAGAGAATCCCTAGCGGGGGGCACAGATACGCAGTATTTT

d_call: TRBD1
v_call: TRBV12-3/TRBV12-4
clone_size: few
j_call: TRBJ1-1
cdr3_aa: CASSSLGTGNTEAFF
cdr3_nt: TGTGCCAGCAGTTCTCTGGGGACAGGGAACACTGAAGCTTTCTTT

d_call: -
v_call: TRBV5-1
clone_size: -
j_call: TRBJ2-3
cdr3_aa: CASSLAGVPGTDTQYF
cdr3_nt: TGCGCCAGCAGCTTGGCAGGGGTCCCGGGCACAGATACGCAGTATTTT